Sequencing of this TCR beta chain was carried out in a study of T cell responses to AZD1222 COVID-19 vaccine. Data came from immunoSEQ multiplex PCR; TCRdb stores just in-frame clones and leaves some out. This sample yields some 74,000 clones, of which approximately 80% are seen a single time; under 25% belongs to the top ten. This CDR3 comprises 16 residues. J is TRBJ1-3 and V is TRBV21-1; the table gives TRBD1 as D, unverified against the DNA. TRBV21-1 is termed a pseudogene. The receptor comes from an adult in good health. Sequences were derived from peripheral blood, sampled on day 0 of AZD1222 vaccination. DNA for the CDR3: TGTGCCAGCAAGGGACAGGGGGGATCCTCTGGAAACACCATATATTTT. Translating it yields CASKGQGGSSGNTIYF.